This T cell receptor (beta chain) was obtained from a study of shared clonotypes between healthy human individuals. Background on the study: CD4 naive and CD4 memory each took three plates per donor, while CD8 naive took two and CD8 memory one.

Germline CDR1 reads SGHRS; CDR2 reads YFSETQ. This CDR3 region has 15 residues. Trimming left V 0 bases short and J 4 bases short, with 11 bases between. Turning to this clone: At the DNA level, this CDR3 is encoded by other sequences in the same sample as well.

Nashville, Tennessee was home to all donors, who were Caucasian adults. Template for every sorted-subset replicate PCR totaled around 210 ng DNA, around 33,000 T cell genomes. This table comes from immunoSEQ multiplex PCR, and its TCRdb copy is limited to in-frame clones, with some not included. In the table there are 2 million to 2.5 million clones, 95% of which are singletons. The receptor was isolated from a man younger than 35 in good health. The rearrangement joins TRBV5-1 to TRBJ1-5, with D tentatively TRBD1 (5 bases). The specimen sequenced was naive CD4+ T cells sorted from blood. Subset noted: CD45RA+ positively selected. The CDR3 DNA reads TGCGCCAGCAGCTTGGGAGGGGCGGATAATCAGCCCCAGCATTTT. Translation gives CASSLGGADNQPQHF.